This T cell receptor (beta chain) was sequenced in a study of OX40 agonist ivuxolimab in advanced cancers. Study-wide findings and caveats: Low levels of normalized T-cell clonal expansion also appeared in some nonresponders.

The germline V gene encodes CDR1 LNHDA and CDR2 SQIVND (reference sequence). Trimming took off 6 bases at V and 0 bases at J, with 8 bases between the two ends. The CDR3 covers 13 residues. About this clone: Its target is unknown. The sample contains more than one DNA sequence encoding this CDR3.

Profiled with immunoSEQ multiplex PCR; TCRdb holds only in-frame clones, not every one. Of tens of thousands of clones in the sample, more than 70% were seen once. Blood draws occurred at baseline, cycle 4 day 1, and cycle 7 day 1. The sequencing here drew on CD4+ or CD8+ T cells sorted from blood, taken in a trial of the OX40 agonist ivuxolimab. The clonotype was recovered from an adult with an advanced solid tumor such as melanoma, head and neck, liver or kidney cancer. The chain links TRBV19 to TRBJ1-2, with D unclear. CDR3 region: CASSEGANYGYTF. The CDR3 DNA follows: TGTGCCAGTAGCGAGGGAGCTAACTATGGCTACACCTTC. Full variable domain (missing parts from reference TRBV19 and TRBJ1-2): DGGITQSPKYLFRKEGQNVTLSCEQNLNHDAMYWYRQDPGQGLRLIYYSQIVNDFQKGDIAEGYSVSREKKESFPLTVTSAQKNPTAFYLCASSEGANYGYTFGSGTRLTVV.